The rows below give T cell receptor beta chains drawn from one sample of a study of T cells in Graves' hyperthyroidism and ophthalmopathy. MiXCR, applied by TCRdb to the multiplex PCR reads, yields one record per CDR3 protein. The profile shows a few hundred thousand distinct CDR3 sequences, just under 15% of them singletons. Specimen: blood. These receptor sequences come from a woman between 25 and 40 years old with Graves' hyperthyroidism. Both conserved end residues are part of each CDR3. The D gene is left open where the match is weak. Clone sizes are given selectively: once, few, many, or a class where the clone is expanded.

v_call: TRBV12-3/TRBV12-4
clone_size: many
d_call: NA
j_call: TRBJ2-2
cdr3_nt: TGTGCCAGCATCCTTGGGGCCGTGGGCACCGGGGAGCTGTTTTTT
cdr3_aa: CASILGAVGTGELFF

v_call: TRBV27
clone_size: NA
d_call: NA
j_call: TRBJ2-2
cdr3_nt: TGTGCCAGCAGACTCGACAGGTACACCGGGGAGCTGTTTTTT
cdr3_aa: CASRLDRYTGELFF

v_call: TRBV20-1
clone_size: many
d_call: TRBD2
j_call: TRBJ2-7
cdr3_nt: TGCAGTGCTAGAGCCGCGGGGGGAAGTGGGACCTACGAGCAGTACTTC
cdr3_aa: CSARAAGGSGTYEQYF

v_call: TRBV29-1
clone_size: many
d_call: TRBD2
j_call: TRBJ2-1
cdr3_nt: TGCAGCGTTGGGACTAGCGGGAGATTCGAGCAGTTCTTC
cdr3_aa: CSVGTSGRFEQFF

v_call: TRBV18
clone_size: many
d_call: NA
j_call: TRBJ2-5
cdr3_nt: TGTGCCAGCTCACCACCGGGCGGCAAAGAGACCCAGTACTTC
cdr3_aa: CASSPPGGKETQYF

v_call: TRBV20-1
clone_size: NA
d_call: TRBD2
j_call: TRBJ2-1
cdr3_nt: TGCAGTGCACCGCTAGCGGGATTACATGAGCAGTTCTTC
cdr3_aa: CSAPLAGLHEQFF

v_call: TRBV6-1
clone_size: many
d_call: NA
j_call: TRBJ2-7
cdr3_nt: TGTGCCAGCAGGGGACGGGACACTTCCTACGAGCAGTACTTC
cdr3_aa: CASRGRDTSYEQYF

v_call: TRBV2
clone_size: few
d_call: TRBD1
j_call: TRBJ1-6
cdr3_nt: TGTGCCAGCACCTCCGGGACAGGGGAGGATAATTCACCCCTCCACTTT
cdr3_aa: CASTSGTGEDNSPLHF

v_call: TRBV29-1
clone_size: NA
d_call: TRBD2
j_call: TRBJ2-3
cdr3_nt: TGCAGCGTGGGGGCCGGGACTAGCTTGGATACGCAGTATTTT
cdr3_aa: CSVGAGTSLDTQYF

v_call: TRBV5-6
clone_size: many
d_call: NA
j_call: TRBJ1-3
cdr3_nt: TGTGCCAGCAGCTTGGCTCAGCTAAGGAACTCTGGAAACACCATATATTTT
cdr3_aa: CASSLAQLRNSGNTIYF

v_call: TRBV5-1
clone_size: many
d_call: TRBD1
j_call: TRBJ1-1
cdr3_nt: TGCGCCAGCAGACGGACAGGGCAGAACACTGAAGCTTTCTTT
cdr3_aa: CASRRTGQNTEAFF

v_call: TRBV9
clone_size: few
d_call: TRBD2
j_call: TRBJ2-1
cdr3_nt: TGTGCCAGCAGCGTACGGAAGACTAGCGGGCAATACAATGAGCAGTTCTTC
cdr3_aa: CASSVRKTSGQYNEQFF

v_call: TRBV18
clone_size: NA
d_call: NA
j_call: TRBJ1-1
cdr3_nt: TGTGCCAGCTCACCCTTCTCAGAAAACACTGAAGCTTTCTTT
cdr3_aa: CASSPFSENTEAFF

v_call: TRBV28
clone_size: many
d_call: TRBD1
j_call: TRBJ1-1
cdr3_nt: TGTGCCAACCACCAGTACAACAGTGTCCCGGGACAGGCAAACACTGAAGCTTTCTTT
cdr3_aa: CANHQYNSVPGQANTEAFF

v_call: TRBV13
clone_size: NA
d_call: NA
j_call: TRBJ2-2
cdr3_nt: TGTGCCAGCAGCATTGGACGGACTAACACCGGGGAGCTGTTTTTT
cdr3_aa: CASSIGRTNTGELFF

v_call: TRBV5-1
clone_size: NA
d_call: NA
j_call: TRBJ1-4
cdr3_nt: TGCGCCAGCAGCATTAACCGAGCAACTAATGAAAAACTGTTTTTT
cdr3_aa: CASSINRATNEKLFF

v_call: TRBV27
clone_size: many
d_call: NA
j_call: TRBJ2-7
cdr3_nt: TGTGCCAGCAGTCGGAGGGGTAACCACGAGCAGTACTTC
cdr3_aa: CASSRRGNHEQYF

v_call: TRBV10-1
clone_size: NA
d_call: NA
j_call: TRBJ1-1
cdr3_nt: TGCGCCAGCAGTGAGACGGGACATGGTGAGGCAGCTTTCTTT
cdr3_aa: CASSETGHGEAAFF

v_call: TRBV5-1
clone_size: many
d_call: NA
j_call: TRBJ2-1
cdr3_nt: TGCGCCAGCAGCTTGTTGGCGGATGGCTACAATGAGCAGTTCTTC
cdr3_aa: CASSLLADGYNEQFF

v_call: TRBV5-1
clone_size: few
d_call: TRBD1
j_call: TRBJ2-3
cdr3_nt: TGCGCCAGCAGCTACCTCCCTACGGGACAGGGCAACACAGATACGCAGTATTTT
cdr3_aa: CASSYLPTGQGNTDTQYF

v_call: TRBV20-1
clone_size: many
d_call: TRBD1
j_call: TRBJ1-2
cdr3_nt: TGCAGTGCTAGAGATCTCGACAGGGGGGGAGGCTACACCTTC
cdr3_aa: CSARDLDRGGGYTF

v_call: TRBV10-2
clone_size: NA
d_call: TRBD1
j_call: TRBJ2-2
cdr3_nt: TGCGCCAGCACCCCGACAGGGATCACCGGGGAGCTGTTTTTT
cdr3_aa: CASTPTGITGELFF

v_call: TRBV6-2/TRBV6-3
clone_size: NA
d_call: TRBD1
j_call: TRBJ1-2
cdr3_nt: TGTGCCAGCAGTTACTACAGGGGAGCTAACTATGGCTACACCTTC
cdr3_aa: CASSYYRGANYGYTF

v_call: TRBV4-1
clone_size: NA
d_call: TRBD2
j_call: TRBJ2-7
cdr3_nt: TGCGCCAGCAGCCATCCTCAGGAGCGGGAAAGTGGCGAGCAGTACTTC
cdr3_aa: CASSHPQERESGEQYF

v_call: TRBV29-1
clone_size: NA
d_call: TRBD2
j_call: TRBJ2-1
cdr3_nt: TGCAGCGCCCAGCCGCTGCCGACTAGCTCGGGATGGAATGAGCAGTTCTTC
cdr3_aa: CSAQPLPTSSGWNEQFF

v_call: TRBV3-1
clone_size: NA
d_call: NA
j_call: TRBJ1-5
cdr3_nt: TGTGCCAGCAGCCATTCAAGGGGTTCTAATCAGCCCCAGCATTTT
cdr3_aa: CASSHSRGSNQPQHF

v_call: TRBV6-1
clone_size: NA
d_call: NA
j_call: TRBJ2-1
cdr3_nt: TGTGCCAGCAGTGTGAGCCCAAGCAATGAGCAGTTCTTC
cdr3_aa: CASSVSPSNEQFF

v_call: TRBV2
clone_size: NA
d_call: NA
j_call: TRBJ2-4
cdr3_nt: TGTGCCAGCGCTAATGGGGGTACAACCAAAAACATTCAGTACTTC
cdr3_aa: CASANGGTTKNIQYF

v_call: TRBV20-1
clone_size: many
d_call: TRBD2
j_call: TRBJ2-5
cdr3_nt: TGCAGTGCTAGAGAACGACTAGCGTGGGAGACCCAGTACTTC
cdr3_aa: CSARERLAWETQYF

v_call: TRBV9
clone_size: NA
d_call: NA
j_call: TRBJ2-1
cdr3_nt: TGTGCCAGCAGCGTAGAGGTAGCGGAATACAATGAGCAGTTCTTC
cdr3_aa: CASSVEVAEYNEQFF

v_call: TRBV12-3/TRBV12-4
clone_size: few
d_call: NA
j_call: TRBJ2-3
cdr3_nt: TGTGCCAGCAGGGGCCCGGGATCTAGCACAGATACGCAGTATTTT
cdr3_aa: CASRGPGSSTDTQYF

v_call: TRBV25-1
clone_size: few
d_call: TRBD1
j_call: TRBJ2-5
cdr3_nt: TGTGCCAGCAGTGAATGGGGGGGACAGGGGTACTTC
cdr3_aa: CASSEWGGQGYF

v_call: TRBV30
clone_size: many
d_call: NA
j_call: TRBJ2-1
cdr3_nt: TGTGCCTGGACCCTAAAAGGTCGCTCCTACAATGAGCAGTTCTTC
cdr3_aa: CAWTLKGRSYNEQFF

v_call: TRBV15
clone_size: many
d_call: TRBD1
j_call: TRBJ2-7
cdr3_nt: TGTGCCACCAGCAGACTTCGGACAGGGGGCTACGAGCAGTACTTC
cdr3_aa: CATSRLRTGGYEQYF

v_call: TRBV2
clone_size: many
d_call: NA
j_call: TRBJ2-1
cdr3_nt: TGTGCCAGCGCAGAGCGGTCCTACAATGAGCAGTTCTTC
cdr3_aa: CASAERSYNEQFF

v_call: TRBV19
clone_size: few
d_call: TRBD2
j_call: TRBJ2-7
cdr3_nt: TGTGCCACCACAGTCGGGACTAGCGGGAGTCCCGAGCAGTACTTC
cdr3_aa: CATTVGTSGSPEQYF

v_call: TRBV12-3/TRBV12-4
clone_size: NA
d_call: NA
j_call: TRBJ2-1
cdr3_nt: TGTGCCAGCAGTAGGCAGGGGATAGAGGATGAGCAGTTCTTC
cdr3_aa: CASSRQGIEDEQFF

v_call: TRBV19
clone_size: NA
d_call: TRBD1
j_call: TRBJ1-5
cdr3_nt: TGTGCCAGTAGTATATGTCGGACAGGTTCTAATAGATTTCAGCCCCAGCATTTT
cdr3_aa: CASSICRTGSNRFQPQHF

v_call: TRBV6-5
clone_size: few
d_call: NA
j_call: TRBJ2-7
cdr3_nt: TGTGCCAGCAGTTACTCAGGGACAAACGCCTACGAGCAGTACTTC
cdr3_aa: CASSYSGTNAYEQYF

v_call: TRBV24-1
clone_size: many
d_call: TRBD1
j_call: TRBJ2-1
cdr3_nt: TGTGCCACCAGTGATAGACAGGGGGGAGCCCCCTACAATGAGCAGTTCTTC
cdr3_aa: CATSDRQGGAPYNEQFF

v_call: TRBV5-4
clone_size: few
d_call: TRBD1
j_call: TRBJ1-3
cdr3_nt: TGTGCCAGCAGCTTGACAGGGGGCGTTGGAAACACCATATATTTT
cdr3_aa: CASSLTGGVGNTIYF

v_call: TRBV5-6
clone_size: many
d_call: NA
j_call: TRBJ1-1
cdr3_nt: TGTGCCAGCAGCTCCTACACTGAAGCTTTCTTT
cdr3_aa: CASSSYTEAFF